This entry lists 20 T cell receptor gamma chains sequenced from one sample in a study of γδ T cells in repeated Plasmodium falciparum infection. Flow sorting of PBMC yielded separate Vgamma9/Vdelta2+ and Vdelta2-negative gammadelta T cell populations for bulk repertoire analysis. TCRdb used CATT to re-call clones from the multiplex PCR reads. This table holds some 13,000 gamma-chain clones, more than 1.5% found once. The sequenced material came from gamma-delta T cells from blood. All receptors derive from a pool of human donors (malaria-infected and uninfected, not separated).

This clone has a handful of counts. TCRdb's protein, taken from a much larger clone, differs from this DNA's translation at residue 12, likely owing to a read error; the protein displayed comes from the DNA. The rearrangement links TRGV9 to TRGJP. CDR3 size: 17 residues. CDR1 and CDR2 from the germline V gene are GITISATS and ISYDGTV (reference sequence). The CDR3 DNA follows: TGTGCCTTGTGGGACCAGGTGCGAGAGTTGGGCATAAAAATCAAGGTATTT. Translation: CALWDQVRELGIKIKVF.

This clone was seen more than once but under ten times. A read error likely explains why the TCRdb protein, taken from a much larger clone, differs from this DNA's translation at residue 11; the protein shown is translated from the DNA. TRGV9 is the V gene, and the J gene was not called. The CDR3 length is 13 residues. Germline values: CDR1 GITISATS, CDR2 ISYDGTV (reference sequence). This CDR3 reads CALWEVRGDKELF. CDR3 DNA sequence: TGTGCCTTGTGGGAGGTGAGGGGGGATAAGGAACTCTTT.

In regard to this clone: The protein TCRdb gives is from a much larger clone and does not agree with this DNA's translation at residue 11, likely a read error; the protein shown here comes from the DNA. The chain has TRGV5 and TRGJ1 or TRGJ2. TCRdb is silent on the J gene; assignment here came from matching the DNA to germline. CDR1 and CDR2 from the germline V gene are VINAFY and YDVSNSKD. CDR3 length equals 15 residues. Here the CDR3 DNA reads TGTGCCACCTGGCTCTCGTCGTCGAATTATCATAAGAAACTCTTT. This encodes CATWLSSSNYHKKLF.

This clone was counted ten times or more. TCRdb attributes to this sequence the protein of a much larger clone, which differs from the DNA translation at residue 7; a read error is likely, and the protein displayed is translated from the DNA. This CDR3 is also generated by other DNA sequences in the sample. This rearrangement joins TRGV9 to TRGJP. TCRdb does not report a J gene; here it was assigned by matching the DNA to germline references. The CDR3 contains 16 residues. V gave up 2 bases and J gave up 9 bases; unmatched junction bases: 7. CDR1 is GITISATS, CDR2 ISYDGTV, per germline (reference sequence). The CDR3 loop reads CALWEATGLGKKIKVF. In DNA form, the CDR3 reads TGTGCCTTGTGGGAGGCAACTGGGTTGGGCAAAAAAATCAAGGTATTT.

On this clone: This DNA translates differently at residue 12 from the TCRdb protein, which is that of a much larger clone; a read error is likely, and the protein shown is the DNA's own translation. The chain uses TRGV9 and TRGJP. Matching the DNA to germline supplied the J gene, which TCRdb does not give. The germline V gene encodes CDR1 GITISATS and CDR2 ISYDGTV (reference sequence). The CDR3 covers 16 residues. CDR3 amino acids: CALWEDNELGKEIKVF. CDR3 DNA: TGTGCCTTGTGGGAGGACAACGAGTTGGGCAAAGAAATCAAGGTATTT.

This clone was seen ten or more times. TCRdb records a much larger clone's protein for this DNA, with a difference at residue 2 that likely arises from a read error; the protein given is the translation of the DNA. The V call is TRGV9, the J call TRGJ1 or TRGJ2. TCRdb leaves out the J gene; it was filled in here by matching the DNA to germline. CDR1 is GITISATS and CDR2 is ISYDGTV in the germline V gene (reference sequence). The CDR3 totals 14 residues. The CDR3 nucleotides are TGTACCTTGTGGGAGGCCCACCCTTATTATAAGAAACTCTTT. It translates to CTLWEAHPYYKKLF.

For this clone: This DNA translates differently at residue 8 from the TCRdb protein, which is that of a much larger clone; a read error is likely, and the protein shown is the DNA's own translation. The chain joins TRGV9 to TRGJ1 or TRGJ2. The J gene was not available in TCRdb and was assigned here by matching the DNA to germline segments. CDR1 is GITISATS, CDR2 ISYDGTV, per germline (reference sequence). V trimming: 1 base; J trimming: 8 bases; junction bases outside the gene matches: 8. CDR3 size: 13 residues. The CDR3 sequence: CALWEVFGDKKLF. CDR3 nucleotide sequence: TGTGCCTTGTGGGAGGTCTTTGGGGATAAGAAACTCTTT.

This clone was counted a few times. A read error likely explains this, since a far larger clone differs by one base. It is unclear where the CDR3 begins or ends on the DNA, so no DNA is shown, and the CDR3 is as TCRdb lists it. At the DNA level, this CDR3 is encoded by other sequences in the same sample as well. V gene assignment gives TRGV2, but the J gene was left uncalled. 32 amino acids form the CDR3, both terminal residues included. Germline V gene sequence: CDR1 EGSNGY, CDR2 YDSYNSKV. CDR3 region: CATWDGPIGIRNSLAVEQHWLSQVSIGRIQHF.

As concerns this clone: TCRdb's protein, taken from a much larger clone, differs from this DNA's translation at residue 5, likely owing to a read error; the protein displayed comes from the DNA. V is TRGV3 and J is TRGJ1 or TRGJ2. CDR1 is VTNTFY, CDR2 YDVSTARD, per germline (reference sequence). This CDR3 has 13 amino acids. Germline trimming cut 6 bases from V and 2 bases from J; bases unmatched to any gene: 7. The CDR3 reads CATWYKYYYKKLF. The CDR3 coding sequence is TGTGCCACCTGGTACAAATATTATTATAAGAAACTCTTT.

Many counts were recorded for this clone. The protein TCRdb lists belongs to a much larger clone and differs from this DNA's translation at residue 9, which points to a read error; the protein shown is made from the DNA. The rearrangement joins TRGV9 to TRGJP. In germline, CDR1 is GITISATS, CDR2 ISYDGTV (reference sequence). The CDR3 runs 16 residues. This chain's CDR3 is CALWAQGEFGKKIKVF. As DNA, the CDR3 is TGTGCCTTGTGGGCCCAAGGTGAGTTTGGCAAAAAAATCAAGGTATTT.

Many counts were recorded for this clone. This chain links TRGV4 with TRGJ1 or TRGJ2. The CDR3 runs 15 residues. V lost 1 base, J lost 0 bases, and 6 bases stayed unmatched. Germline CDR1 and CDR2: EGSTGY and YDSYTSSV. Here the CDR3 DNA reads TGTGCCACCTGGGATGGAACCTTGAATTATTATAAGAAACTCTTT. Its translation: CATWDGTLNYYKKLF.

This clone has a handful of counts. Translating this DNA gives a protein that differs at residue 5 from the TCRdb one, which belongs to a much larger clone; a read error is likely, and the protein shown is this translation. The chain is built from TRGV9 and TRGJ1 or TRGJ2. Per germline, CDR1 GITISATS and CDR2 ISYDGTV (reference sequence). The junction had 5 bases not matched to a gene; V was cut back by 4 bases and J by 2 bases. This CDR3 contains 13 residues. The CDR3 is CALWDVDYYKKLF. CDR3 in DNA: TGTGCCTTGTGGGATGTCGATTATTATAAGAAACTCTTT.

In its sample, this clone was seen many times. The protein TCRdb gives is from a much larger clone and does not agree with this DNA's translation at residue 7, likely a read error; the protein shown here comes from the DNA. J is TRGJ1 or TRGJ2 and V is TRGV4. There are 13 residues in the CDR3. The V segment lost 0 bases and the J segment 7 bases; nucleotides outside the gene matches: 6. The germline gives CDR1 EGSTGY, CDR2 YDSYTSSV. The CDR3 nucleotides are TGTGCCACCTGGGATGGGTCAAGGTATAAGAAACTCTTT. Amino acid sequence: CATWDGSRYKKLF.

This clone was counted ten times or more. With only one base between it and a far larger clone, this is likely a read error. Other DNA sequences within the sample encode an identical CDR3. The chain is built from TRGV4 and TRGJ1 or TRGJ2. CDR1 is EGSTGY and CDR2 is YDSYTSSV in the germline V gene. The junction had 5 bases not matched to a gene; V was cut back by 2 bases and J by 10 bases. The CDR3 loop spans 11 amino acids. CDR3 region: CATWDDKKKLF. CDR3 nucleotide sequence: TGTGCCACCTGGGATGACAAGAAGAAACTCTTT.

This clone was seen at least ten times. This DNA translates differently at residue 3 from the TCRdb protein, which is that of a much larger clone; a read error is likely, and the protein shown is the DNA's own translation. The DNA of the CDR3 is TGTGCCAACTGGGCGGAGTATAAGAAACTCTTT. Encoded protein: CANWAEYKKLF. The chain joins TRGV4 to TRGJ1 or TRGJ2. The CDR3 runs to 11 residues. CDR1 and CDR2 (germline): EGSTGY, YDSYTSSV.

The sample holds a few counts of this clone. TCRdb attributes to this sequence the protein of a much larger clone, which differs from the DNA translation at residue 7; a read error is likely, and the protein displayed is translated from the DNA. V is TRGV4 and J is TRGJ1 or TRGJ2. The germline gives CDR1 EGSTGY, CDR2 YDSYTSSV. V was clipped by 0 bases and J by 12 bases; unmatched bases: 5. The CDR3 totals 11 residues. CDR3 amino acids: CATWDGQRKLF. CDR3 DNA sequence: TGTGCCACCTGGGATGGGCAACGGAAACTCTTT.

A remark on this clone: The protein recorded in TCRdb matches a much larger clone and deviates from this DNA's translation at residue 12, suggesting a read error; the protein here is obtained by translating the DNA. The gene calls are TRGV9 and TRGJ1 or TRGJ2. Germline matching of the DNA provided the J gene here, since TCRdb leaves it blank. In germline, CDR1 is GITISATS, CDR2 ISYDGTV (reference sequence). The CDR3 is 15 amino acids. In DNA, the CDR3 is TGTGCCTTGTGGGAGGTGCATCCGGGTTATTATAGGAAACTCTTT. It translates to CALWEVHPGYYRKLF.

This clone has a count of ten or more. A read error likely explains this, since a far larger clone differs by one base. The same CDR3 is also encoded by other DNA sequences in this sample. The rearrangement joins TRGV9 to TRGJ1 or TRGJ2. Germline CDR1 GITISATS, CDR2 ISYDGTV (reference sequence). This CDR3 has 14 amino acids. This CDR3 is CALWEVPRGYKKLF. For the CDR3, the DNA is TGTGCCTTGTGGGAGGTGCCCAGGGGCTATAAGAAACTCTTC.

A word on this clone: The mismatch at residue 5 between this DNA's translation and the TCRdb protein of a much larger clone likely reflects a read error; the protein shown is translated from the DNA. This chain connects TRGV4 to TRGJ1 or TRGJ2. The J gene was missing in TCRdb and was found by matching the end of the DNA to germline. The CDR3 consists of 12 residues. Germline-derived CDR1 and CDR2 are EGSTGY and YDSYTSSV. The CDR3: CATWGGAYKKLF. The CDR3 DNA reads TGTGCCACCTGGGGTGGGGCTTATAAGAAACTCTTT.

As concerns this clone: TCRdb's protein, taken from a much larger clone, differs from this DNA's translation at residue 2, likely owing to a read error; the protein displayed comes from the DNA. The chain carries TRGV9 and TRGJ1 or TRGJ2. The J gene is not listed in TCRdb, so it was assigned here from a DNA match to germline. The CDR3 is made up of 16 amino acids. Looked up from germline, CDR1 is GITISATS and CDR2 is ISYDGTV (reference sequence). CDR3 in DNA: TGTACCTTGTGGGAGTGCAATTTGGCTTGTTATTATAAGAAACTCTTT. Its protein is CTLWECNLACYYKKLF.